Included here is one T cell receptor (beta chain) sequence, with context. What it binds is not known. The sample comes from a study of blood T cells in healthy people across ages. Study-wide findings and caveats: Across the age range, TCR beta diversity per million T cells fell in a roughly linear way. Nothing was known about donor CMV status, and this possibly confounded expanded clonotype changes.

Next came a second PCR, run for roughly 6 to 11 cycles, which used a sample-barcoded 5' primer along with a J-beta primer mix. TCRdb re-analysed the 5' RACE reads in MiXCR, keeping a single row per CDR3 protein. Of about 970,000 distinct CDR3 sequences listed, 51% are singletons. The sequencing input was blood. This TCR derives from a woman in her sixties or seventies in good health.

DNA for the CDR3: TGTGCCAGCAGTTACGCGCCTCCAAGGGATACCTACGAGCAGTACTTC. The encoded protein is CASSYAPPRDTYEQYF. The chain couples TRBV6-5 to TRBJ2-7; no clear D. The CDR3 runs 16 residues. Trimming took off 2 bases at V and 2 bases at J, with 16 bases between the two ends. Germline V gene data show CDR1 as MNHEY and CDR2 as SVGAGI.